What follows is one TCR beta chain and its context. Its antigen is undetermined. The V gene's germline CDR1 is PRHDT and CDR2 FYEKMQ (reference sequence). V was clipped by 0 bases and J by 3 bases, with 2 bases between them. CDR3 length: 12 residues. This specimen comes from a study of T cell responses to AZD1222 COVID-19 vaccine. For the study at large: Analyses pooled second doses at about 4 or about 12 weeks.

Here immunoSEQ multiplex PCR was the method, and the copy in TCRdb shows in-frame clones only, minus some. The top ten hold roughly 0.6% of the sample, which has about 260,000 clones, 90% to 95% seen once. Study observations and caveats: Just a handful of people given AZD1222 tested seropositive at baseline. Reports say nearly half of spike-specific TCRs go after unmutated variant regions. The donors showed a predominance of white British ancestry and of females, with possible underestimation of clonal diversity.

This sample comprised peripheral blood, obtained on day 0 of AZD1222 vaccination. The clonotype was recovered from an adult in good health. The gene calls are TRBV13 and TRBJ1-1, with D unresolved. Here the CDR3 reads CASSLGDTEAFF. CDR3 nucleotides: TGTGCCAGCAGCTTAGGGGACACTGAAGCTTTCTTT.